This entry describes one T cell receptor beta chain. Its antigen is not known. TCR alpha and TCR beta cDNA libraries carrying sample barcodes and UMIs came from 5'RACE with constant-segment primers. Using its own MiXCR run on the 5' RACE reads, TCRdb lists one record per CDR3 protein. The sample carries around 200,000 distinct CDR3 sequences, roughly 10% recorded once. Germline lookup yields CDR1 DFQATT and CDR2 SNEGSKA (reference sequence). The CDR3 is 17 amino acids. Trimming shortened V by 0 bases and J by 5 bases, and 19 bases separated the two germline ends. The data are from a study of T-cell memory formation after mild COVID-19. Study-level results: Shrinking CD4+ clones resided mostly in CM and EM, and CD8+ ones in EMRA.

This chain uses TRBV20-1 with TRBJ1-4; D call uncertain. The sequence came from a man between 18 and 29 years old who had mild COVID-19 (a few samples of this study predate the infection). Cell type and time point are not known. What was sequenced was PBMCs or a T cell subset sorted from them (not recorded which). For the CDR3, the DNA is TGCAGTGCTAGAGATTACGGGCCACGTGGAAGCAATGAAAAACTGTTTTTT. Its protein is CSARDYGPRGSNEKLFF.